The 18 T cell receptor beta chains given below trace back to one sample, sequenced in a study of metastatic and nonmetastatic thyroid tumors. There were no patients who had received any treatment before thyroid surgery. MiXCR was used by TCRdb to re-call the PCR reads. Of a few thousand clones in the sample, about 29% were seen once. What was sequenced was adjacent normal tissue. Receptors were obtained from a female donor with papillary thyroid cancer or a benign thyroid nodule (not recorded which). Some clones in this sample may be carry-over from other donors' samples.

By sample share, this clone is medium-sized. The chain couples TRBV20-1 to TRBJ2-7, with TRBD1 as a possible D gene (5 bases). Germline V gene sequence: CDR1 DFQATT, CDR2 SNEGSKA (reference sequence). The CDR3 runs 12 residues. V lost 3 bases, J lost 2 bases, and 8 bases lay in between. The CDR3 coding sequence is TGCAGTGCTAGGGACACAGCCTACGAGCAGTACTTC. This gives the protein CSARDTAYEQYF.

The chain couples TRBV6-1 to TRBJ1-2; TRBD1 is a possible D gene (5 bases). Germline CDR1 is MNHNS and CDR2 is SASEGT. V was shortened by 6 bases and J by 2 bases, with 10 bases between the two germline ends. The CDR3 consists of 13 residues. The CDR3 here is CASRLDTNYGYTF. The CDR3 bases are TGTGCCAGCAGGTTGGACACCAACTATGGCTACACCTTC.

This clone ranks as medium-sized. The V call is TRBV7-6, the J call TRBJ2-7, with D possibly TRBD1 on 6 matching bases. The germline CDR1 and CDR2 sequences are SGHVS and FNYEAQ. Trimming removed 1 base from V and 7 bases from J, with 17 bases in between. This CDR3 region has 15 residues. The CDR3 loop reads CASSLEGTTSEEQYF. The CDR3 DNA is TGTGCCAGCAGCTTAGAGGGGACAACTTCGGAGGAGCAGTACTTC.

The chain combines TRBV19 with TRBJ1-3, with 8 bases aligning to TRBD1. The CDR3 runs to 16 residues. CDR1 and CDR2 (germline): LNHDA, SQIVND (reference sequence). The junction had 4 bases not matched to a gene; V was cut back by 3 bases and J by 0 bases. The CDR3 loop reads CASSIPDRGSGNTIYF. CDR3 sequence (DNA): TGTGCCAGTAGTATTCCTGACAGGGGCTCTGGAAACACCATATATTTT.

Written as DNA, the CDR3 is TGCAGTGCTACCCCGGGACAGGGATATTCACCCCTCCACTTT. Its translation is CSATPGQGYSPLHF. J is TRBJ1-6 and V is TRBV20-1, with 9 bases identical to TRBD1. CDR1 is DFQATT and CDR2 is SNEGSKA in the germline V gene (reference sequence). This CDR3 comprises 14 residues. With V trimmed by 4 bases and J by 8 bases, 6 bases remained unmatched.

By proportion, this clone is large. This chain uses TRBV6-1 with TRBJ2-1; D remains unclear. Trimming pared 7 bases from V and 10 bases from J, leaving 11 bases between. The V gene's germline CDR1 is MNHNS and CDR2 SASEGT. CDR3 size: 11 residues. The CDR3, as DNA: TGTGCCAGCACCAGCCCCAGGGAGCAGTTCTTC. Protein: CASTSPREQFF.

This clone was recorded a few times. This chain uses TRBV6-5 with TRBJ1-3, with D possibly being TRBD1 (5 bases). In germline, CDR1 is MNHEY, CDR2 SVGAGI. The CDR3 covers 14 residues. V was trimmed by 2 bases and J by 0 bases, leaving 5 bases between them. CDR3 protein: CASSYDSSGNTIYF. In DNA, the CDR3 is TGTGCCAGCAGTTACGACAGCTCTGGAAACACCATATATTTT.

The chain joins TRBV6-1 to TRBJ2-1; 11 bases line up with TRBD2. Losses at the gene ends were 6 bases for V and 5 bases for J; bases not matched to a gene: 6. Germline V gene lookup returns CDR1 MNHNS and CDR2 SASEGT. This CDR3 region has 15 residues. The CDR3 DNA sequence: TGTGCCAGCAGGAGAGGACTAGCGGGTGACAATGAGCAGTTCTTC. This sequence encodes CASRRGLAGDNEQFF.

The V call is TRBV7-3, the J call TRBJ2-1; the D gene is possibly TRBD1 (6 bases). The germline CDR1 and CDR2 sequences are SGHTA and FQGTGA. This CDR3 has 13 amino acids. The V and J ends lost 5 bases and 5 bases respectively, with 10 bases between them. Here the CDR3 reads CASSPGVNNEQFF. The CDR3 coding sequence is TGTGCCAGCAGCCCAGGGGTCAACAATGAGCAGTTCTTC.

This clone appeared a few times. The V call is TRBV6-1, the J call TRBJ2-2, with a possible D match to TRBD2 (5 bases). Germline V lookup: CDR1 MNHNS, CDR2 SASEGT. The CDR3 is made up of 15 amino acids. The V end was cut by 6 bases, the J end by 7 bases, with 18 bases between. The CDR3 spells CASRLTLGTGGELFF. CDR3 nucleotide sequence: TGTGCCAGCAGACTCACACTAGGCACGGGCGGGGAGCTGTTTTTT.

This clone is judged medium-sized (0.01 to 0.1%). The chain links TRBV12-3 or TRBV12-4 to TRBJ1-1; D might be TRBD1 (5 bases). The CDR3 runs to 15 residues. V was pared by 5 bases and J by 0 bases, with 13 bases between. CDR3 in DNA: TGTGCCAGCAGTGGGGGGGGTAGACTGAACACTGAAGCTTTCTTT. This codes for CASSGGGRLNTEAFF.

CDR3 protein: CATKLPAGQGAGCYTF. CDR3 nucleotide sequence: TGTGCCACCAAGTTACCAGCGGGACAGGGGGCAGGGTGCTACACCTTC. This chain uses TRBV28 with TRBJ1-2, with 12 positions matching TRBD1. This CDR3 has 16 amino acids. The junction had 18 bases not matched to a gene; V was cut back by 10 bases and J by 9 bases. CDR1 MDHEN and CDR2 SYDVKM come from the germline V gene.

This clone was detected only a few times. The chain recombines TRBV2 with TRBJ2-1; perhaps TRBD1 as D (5 bases). The V gene lost 10 bases and the J gene lost 4 bases, with 14 bases spanning the gap. CDR3 length: 13 residues. Germline V gene lookup returns CDR1 SNHLY and CDR2 FYNNEI. This chain's CDR3 is CATKGQTYNEQFF. The CDR3 bases are TGTGCCACGAAGGGGCAGACATACAATGAGCAGTTCTTC.

Regarding this clone: This CDR3 fails to terminate in the conserved phenylalanine or tryptophan, so it likely reflects a read error. The chain has TRBV28 and TRBJ2-5; D is unclear. This CDR3 spans 11 amino acids. Germline V CDR1 and CDR2: MDHEN, SYDVKM. Trimming stripped 6 bases from V and 7 bases from J, with 9 bases between. The CDR3 sequence: CASRISGTQYI. The CDR3, as DNA: TGTGCCAGCAGAATATCCGGGACCCAGTACATC.

By share, this clone ranks as large (0.1 to 1%). V is TRBV6-1 and J is TRBJ2-7; no reliable D call. The V end lost 7 bases, the J end lost 4 bases, and 5 bases lay between the germline ends. The CDR3 extends over 10 amino acids. Per germline, CDR1 MNHNS and CDR2 SASEGT. This CDR3 reads CASNAYEQYF. The CDR3 DNA reads as TGTGCCAGCAACGCTTACGAGCAGTACTTC.

V and J are TRBV20-1 and TRBJ2-1, with 8 bases that match TRBD2. V was clipped by 4 bases and J by 6 bases; unmatched bases: 5. This CDR3 region has 13 residues. In germline, CDR1 is DFQATT, CDR2 SNEGSKA (reference sequence). The CDR3, as DNA: TGCAGTGCTACCGGGACTAGAAGCAATGAGCAGTTCTTC. Protein sequence: CSATGTRSNEQFF.

With regard to this clone: Its ends do not fully match the called genes, so a read error is possible. Distinct nucleotide sequences in the sample also encode this CDR3. This sequence joins TRBV11-2 and TRBJ2-5; 7 bases are a match to TRBD2. Germline CDR1 SGHAT, CDR2 FQNNGV. CDR3 length: 16 amino acids. The CDR3: CASSPRRGLGGETQYF. The CDR3 DNA follows: TGTGCCAGCAGCCCGCGTCGTGGTTTGGGGGGGGAGACCCAGTACTTT.

The chain carries TRBV2 and TRBJ1-1, with D tentatively TRBD1 (5 bases). The V gene lost 3 bases and the J gene lost 4 bases, with 12 bases spanning the gap. CDR3 length: 14 amino acids. Per germline, CDR1 SNHLY and CDR2 FYNNEI. CDR3 sequence reads: CASSDRPGGTEAFF. CDR3 bases: TGTGCCAGCAGTGACCGACCCGGGGGCACTGAAGCTTTCTTT.